These 29 T cell receptor beta chains were sequenced from one sample in a study of T cells in Graves' hyperthyroidism and ophthalmopathy. RNA transcripts yielded amplified TCR beta CDR3 regions. During a first-round RT-PCR of the TCR CDR3, the HTBI primer set was used. TCRdb reprocessed the multiplex PCR reads via MiXCR and lists one record per CDR3 protein. The sample has some 760,000 distinct CDR3 sequences; 14% are singletons. The sample taken for sequencing was blood. These receptors all stem from a young woman with Graves' hyperthyroidism.

This clonotype was detected only a few times. V gene TRBV30 combines with J gene TRBJ1-6, with TRBD1 matching 7 bases. The CDR3 loop spans 14 amino acids. Germline-derived CDR1 and CDR2 are GTSNPN and SVGIG (reference sequence). The ends lost 3 bases at V and 6 bases at J; junction bases unmatched: 5. DNA of the CDR3: TGTGCCTGGAGACTGGGACAGTCTAATTCACCCCTCCACTTT. Amino acids: CAWRLGQSNSPLHF.

This clonotype was picked up many times. The genes are TRBV20-1 and TRBJ1-6; the D gene is possibly TRBD1 (6 bases). Trimming removed 6 bases from V and 9 bases from J, with 12 bases in between. Germline lookup yields CDR1 DFQATT and CDR2 SNEGSKA (reference sequence). The CDR3 sequence is 12 residues long. The CDR3 nucleotides are TGCAGTGCGCGTAACAGGGTTTCACCCCTCCACTTT. Translating gives CSARNRVSPLHF.

This clonotype was seen at least ten times. The chain recombines TRBV3-1 with TRBJ2-3; D unclear. The CDR3 has 12 amino acids. Germline V gives CDR1 LGHDT, CDR2 YNNKEL (reference sequence). V was pared by 1 base and J by 6 bases, with 5 bases between. The CDR3 DNA is TGTGCCAGCAGCCAAGTATATGATACGCAGTATTTT. Its protein is CASSQVYDTQYF.

The rearrangement uses TRBV27 and TRBJ2-5; 8 bases align to TRBD1. The CDR3 is 14 amino acids. V lost 3 bases and J lost 5; bases outside the gene matches: 5. The germline V gene has CDR1 MNHEY and CDR2 SMNVEV (reference sequence). CDR3 sequence (DNA): TGTGCCAGCAGTTTGGTGACAGGGGATGAGACCCAGTACTTC. Encoded protein: CASSLVTGDETQYF.

This clonotype has only a few counts. The V gene is TRBV11-2, the J gene TRBJ2-2; D possibly corresponds to TRBD1 (5 bases). Trimming took 5 bases from V and 4 from J, leaving 11 bases between them. Looked up from germline, CDR1 is SGHAT and CDR2 is FQNNGV. This CDR3 is 14 amino acids long. Here the CDR3 reads CASSPARGTGELFF. DNA for the CDR3: TGTGCCAGCAGCCCAGCAAGGGGCACCGGGGAGCTGTTTTTT.

In regard to this clonotype: With a much larger clone just one base away, this may be a read error. This rearrangement joins TRBV7-2 to TRBJ1-1, with TRBD1 identical over 8 bases. This CDR3 contains 13 residues. The junction had 7 bases not matched to a gene; V was cut back by 6 bases and J by 7 bases. Germline-derived CDR1 and CDR2 are SGHTA and FQGNSA. For the CDR3, the DNA is TGTGCCAGCAGTTACAGGGGGGACAGTGAAGCTTTCTTT. As protein: CASSYRGDSEAFF.

The chain uses TRBV7-2 and TRBJ1-2; no clear D. This CDR3 is built from 13 residues. V gave up 3 bases and J gave up 5 bases, with 10 bases separating them. Germline CDR1 reads SGHTA; CDR2 reads FQGNSA. The CDR3 DNA reads TGTGCCAGCAGCTTCGGTAGTGATTATGGCTACACCTTC. Translated: CASSFGSDYGYTF. Together with reference TRBV7-2 and TRBJ1-2, the CDR3 gives the full variable domain: GAGVSQSPSNKVTEKGKDVELRCDPISGHTALYWYRQSLGQGLEFLIYFQGNSAPDKSGLPSDRFSAERTGGSVSTLTIQRTQQEDSAVYLCASSFGSDYGYTFGSGTRLTVV.

A word on this clonotype: This may arise from a read error, as a much more abundant clone is one base away. This chain uses TRBV20-1 with TRBJ1-1, with D unclear. From germline, CDR1 is DFQATT and CDR2 SNEGSKA (reference sequence). The CDR3 runs to 12 residues. V lost 5 bases and J 4 bases, leaving 11 bases between the germline ends. For the CDR3, the DNA is TGCAGTGCTGGAGGGCTTGGCACTGAAGCTTTCTTT. Its translation is CSAGGLGTEAFF.

The V call is TRBV18, the J call TRBJ2-1; unclear D gene. Germline loops: CDR1 KGHSH, CDR2 LQKENI. V shed 6 bases and J shed 6 bases, with 18 bases lying between them. This CDR3 region has 15 residues. The CDR3 spells CASSSKLPIANEQFF. CDR3 DNA: TGTGCCAGCTCTTCTAAGCTCCCAATAGCCAATGAGCAGTTCTTC.

This clonotype appeared many times. The genes are TRBV27 and TRBJ1-5; weak D call: TRBD1 (5 bases). CDR3 size: 14 residues. The V end lost 3 bases, the J end lost 3 bases, and 9 bases lay between the germline ends. The V gene's germline CDR1 is MNHEY and CDR2 SMNVEV (reference sequence). CDR3 sequence: CASSFGTNNQPQHF. In nucleotides, the CDR3 is TGTGCCAGCAGTTTTGGGACGAACAATCAGCCCCAGCATTTT.

V gene TRBV6-2 or TRBV6-3 combines with J gene TRBJ2-1; TRBD1 agrees at 10 bases. Germline CDR1 and CDR2: MNHEY and SVGEGT. Trimming removed 5 bases from V and 6 bases from J; junction bases left unmatched: 10. The CDR3 is made up of 16 amino acids. DNA of the CDR3: TGTGCCAGCAGTACGAACCCCGGGACAGGGGTCAATGAGCAGTTCTTC. It specifies CASSTNPGTGVNEQFF.

This clonotype was recorded at least ten times. The V call is TRBV11-2, the J call TRBJ2-7, with D tentatively TRBD1 (6 bases). The CDR3 has 16 residues. Germline-derived CDR1 and CDR2 are SGHAT and FQNNGV. V was cut by 5 bases and J by 4 bases, with 21 bases left in between. Here the CDR3 reads CASSMTIGGARYEQYF. The CDR3 bases are TGTGCCAGCAGCATGACTATAGGGGGAGCAAGGTACGAGCAGTACTTC.

CDR3 nucleotide sequence: TGCAGCGCCGTATATAGCGCGGGCACAGATACGCAGTATTTT. This translates into CSAVYSAGTDTQYF. This chain uses TRBV29-1 with TRBJ2-3; D is possibly TRBD2 (5 bases). The germline CDR1 and CDR2 sequences are SQVTM and ANQGSEA. The CDR3 has 14 residues. V lost 7 bases, J lost 1 base, and 15 bases lay in between.

This clonotype showed up just a few times. The J gene is TRBJ2-1, the V gene TRBV14, with D perhaps TRBD2 (6 bases). V was pared by 1 base and J by 2 bases, with 12 bases between. Germline CDR1 and CDR2: SGHDN and FVKESK. The CDR3 is made up of 16 amino acids. The chain's CDR3 is CASSQGAGRAYNEQFF. The CDR3 DNA is TGTGCCAGCAGCCAAGGAGCCGGGAGAGCCTACAATGAGCAGTTCTTC.

This clonotype was recorded at least ten times. The rearrangement links TRBV30 to TRBJ1-1, with D unresolved. Germline V gene lookup returns CDR1 GTSNPN and CDR2 SVGIG (reference sequence). The CDR3 totals 12 residues. V was trimmed by 5 bases and J by 3 bases, leaving 10 bases between them. The CDR3 nucleotides read TGTGCCTGGCAGTCTGCGTACACTGAAGCTTTCTTT. Translating it yields CAWQSAYTEAFF.

This clonotype was counted between two and nine times. This chain connects TRBV5-4 to TRBJ1-4; D call uncertain. Trimming stripped 4 bases from V and 8 bases from J, with 12 bases between. Germline CDR1 is SGHNT and CDR2 is YYREEE (reference sequence). The CDR3 covers 13 residues. The CDR3 DNA is TGTGCCAGCAGCGATCGGAGAGAAGAAAAACTGTTTTTT. Translation: CASSDRREEKLFF.

This chain joins TRBV6-1 and TRBJ2-1; TRBD2 is a possible D gene (6 bases). From germline, CDR1 is MNHNS and CDR2 SASEGT. The CDR3 sequence is 15 residues long. Between the trimmed V and J ends, which lost 8 bases and 4 bases, there was a span of 18 bases. CDR3 nucleotides: TGTGCCAGCTGGACCGGAGGGAGCGGGTACAATGAGCAGTTCTTC. This gives the protein CASWTGGSGYNEQFF.

This clonotype was seen many times. This rearrangement joins TRBV12-3 or TRBV12-4 to TRBJ1-2; D possibly corresponds to TRBD1 (6 bases). The CDR3 has 14 residues. The ends were cut back, 7 bases at V and 2 bases at J, with 14 bases in the middle. The CDR3 region has the DNA TGTGCCAGCACCCAAAAAGGGGGAAACTATGGCTACACCTTC. Translation gives CASTQKGGNYGYTF.

This clonotype was found a few times. The V and J genes are TRBV5-1 and TRBJ2-5, with 11 bases lining up with TRBD2. Germline CDR1 is SGHRS and CDR2 is YFSETQ. Trimming removed 4 bases from V and 2 bases from J; junction bases left unmatched: 7. CDR3 size: 16 residues. The CDR3 sequence: CASSLGGLAVQETQYF. CDR3 coding DNA: TGCGCCAGCAGCCTGGGGGGACTAGCGGTACAAGAGACCCAGTACTTC.

This clonotype has a handful of counts. The chain employs TRBV28 and TRBJ2-7; D unresolved. V was cut by 2 bases and J by 3 bases, with 11 bases left in between. CDR1 is MDHEN, CDR2 SYDVKM, per germline. The CDR3 totals 14 residues. CDR3 amino acids: CASSLLSSGYEQYF. In nucleotides, the CDR3 is TGTGCCAGCAGTTTACTTTCGTCTGGCTACGAGCAGTACTTC.

This clonotype turned up a few times. The chain carries TRBV10-2 and TRBJ2-7; a possible D gene is TRBD2 (6 bases). Germline V gives CDR1 WSHSY, CDR2 SAAADI. The CDR3 runs 12 residues. The V end lost 2 bases, the J end lost 7 bases, and 9 bases lay between the germline ends. CDR3 protein: CASSETGGEQYF. The CDR3 bases are TGCGCCAGCAGTGAGACTGGGGGGGAGCAGTACTTC.

This clonotype was seen ten or more times. This chain connects TRBV5-5 to TRBJ1-1; TRBD1 matches at 7 bases. The J segment lost 11 bases and the V segment lost 4 bases, leaving 17 bases of the junction unmatched. This CDR3 has 15 residues. The germline V gene encodes CDR1 SGHKS and CDR2 YYEKEE (reference sequence). The CDR3 sequence is CASSTGTDVEHYAFF. In DNA form, the CDR3 reads TGTGCCAGCAGCACAGGGACAGATGTTGAACACTACGCTTTCTTT.

This clonotype has more than one count but fewer than ten. This chain's CDR3 is CASSLGVPGLAPRTDTQYF. CDR3 sequence (DNA): TGTGCCAGCAGCTTAGGGGTACCGGGACTAGCGCCTCGCACAGATACGCAGTATTTT. The rearrangement joins TRBV11-2 to TRBJ2-3, with 10 bases identical to TRBD2. The trim removed 1 base at V and 1 base at J, leaving 11 bases unmatched. The length of the CDR3 is 19 residues. Germline V CDR1 and CDR2: SGHAT, FQNNGV.

In this sample, this clonotype turned up a few times. The chain carries TRBV7-9 and TRBJ2-3, with D possibly called TRBD1 or TRBD2 (5 bases each). The V and J ends lost 4 bases and 11 bases respectively, with 16 bases between them. The CDR3 totals 13 residues. Germline values: CDR1 SEHNR, CDR2 FQNEAQ (reference sequence). The DNA for the CDR3 is TGTGCCAGCAGCTCTTCGCCGGGACCGATGCAGTATTTT. Amino acids: CASSSSPGPMQYF.

The rearrangement joins TRBV9 to TRBJ1-1; D remains unclear. CDR1 and CDR2 (germline): SGDLS, YYNGEE. This CDR3 region has 14 residues. The germline V and J ends were trimmed by 4 bases and 0 bases, with 10 bases remaining between them. Here the CDR3 reads CASSPDAMNTEAFF. The CDR3, as DNA: TGTGCCAGCAGCCCTGACGCAATGAACACTGAAGCTTTCTTT. The full variable domain, completed using reference TRBV9 and TRBJ1-1, is DSGVTQTPKHLITATGQRVTLRCSPRSGDLSVYWYQQSLDQGLQFLIQYYNGEERAKGNILERFSAQQFPDLHSELNLSSLELGDSALYFCASSPDAMNTEAFFGQGTRLTVV.

This clonotype has at least ten counts. The chain is built from TRBV20-1 and TRBJ2-1; perhaps TRBD2 as D (5 bases). Per the germline V gene, CDR1 is DFQATT and CDR2 is SNEGSKA (reference sequence). The length of the CDR3 is 15 residues. Trimming took 0 bases from V and 3 from J, leaving 12 bases between them. DNA for the CDR3: TGCAGTGCTAGAGATTGGAGGACGGACTACAATGAGCAGTTCTTC. It codes for CSARDWRTDYNEQFF.

In DNA form, the CDR3 reads TGTGCCAGCAGCGTAGTATCCGGACTGGGGGAGCTGTTTTTT. It codes for CASSVVSGLGELFF. The gene calls are TRBV9 and TRBJ2-2; D possibly corresponds to TRBD2 (5 bases). Deletions cut 0 bases from V and 8 bases from J, with 11 bases between. The CDR3 is 14 residues long. Germline V gives CDR1 SGDLS, CDR2 YYNGEE.

This clonotype was detected a few times. The J gene is TRBJ1-4, the V gene TRBV12-3 or TRBV12-4; D unresolved. Trimming took off 4 bases at V and 4 bases at J, with 13 bases between the two ends. The CDR3 has 15 residues. This chain's CDR3 is CASSSVAVYNEKLFF. CDR3 DNA: TGTGCCAGCAGTTCGGTCGCGGTGTATAATGAAAAACTGTTTTTT.

The J gene is TRBJ1-5, the V gene TRBV19, with D perhaps matching TRBD1 (5 bases). With 0 bases removed from V and 0 bases from J, the gap between germline ends came to 12 bases. Germline values: CDR1 LNHDA, CDR2 SQIVND (reference sequence). This CDR3 spans 17 amino acids. Here the CDR3 reads CASSIDKRGYSNQPQHF. CDR3 DNA sequence: TGTGCCAGTAGTATAGATAAGAGGGGCTATAGCAATCAGCCCCAGCATTTT. The complete variable domain, with remaining parts taken from reference TRBV19 and TRBJ1-5, reads DGGITQSPKYLFRKEGQNVTLSCEQNLNHDAMYWYRQDPGQGLRLIYYSQIVNDFQKGDIAEGYSVSREKKESFPLTVTSAQKNPTAFYLCASSIDKRGYSNQPQHFGDGTRLSIL.